The rows below give T cell receptor beta chains drawn from one sample of a study of blood T cell repertoires in COVID-19. Produced via immunoSEQ multiplex PCR; TCRdb's table is partial and in-frame only. Among some 520,000 clones, 89% were seen once, and the ten largest hold approximately 0.9%. The source material was peripheral blood. The origin of the receptors is a man aged 18 to 29 with COVID-19, enrolled during active disease. CDR3s include the opening cysteine and the closing phenylalanine or tryptophan. A D gene is named only where the DNA matches it firmly. A row's size may be missing; if present it is once, few, many or a size class.

clone_size	v_call	d_call	j_call	cdr3_aa	cdr3_nt
NA	TRBV12-1	NA	TRBJ2-1	CASSPRLAGGPGHEQFF	TGTGCCAGCAGCCCCCGACTAGCGGGGGGGCCGGGCCATGAGCAGTTCTTC
NA	TRBV5-1	NA	TRBJ1-6	CASSTGTQNSPLHF	TGCGCCAGCAGCACCGGGACACAGAATTCACCCCTCCACTTT
NA	TRBV14	NA	TRBJ2-2	CASSQDKVLGSGELFF	TGTGCCAGCAGCCAAGATAAGGTCCTGGGCTCCGGGGAGCTGTTTTTT
once	TRBV4-1	TRBD1	TRBJ1-1	CASSQRGQEAFF	TGCGCCAGCAGCCAAAGGGGACAGGAAGCTTTCTTT
NA	TRBV12-3/TRBV12-4	NA	TRBJ2-5	CASAGGTQYF	TGTGCCAGCGCCGGCGGGACCCAGTACTTC
NA	TRBV18	NA	TRBJ1-1	CASSPTTGQLGYEAFF	TGTGCCAGCTCACCGACAACAGGACAATTGGGGTATGAAGCTTTCTTT
NA	TRBV20-1	NA	TRBJ2-7	CSASTTVGGATNYEQYF	TGCAGTGCTAGTACGACGGTCGGCGGGGCGACCAACTACGAGCAGTACTTC
NA	TRBV7-9	TRBD1	TRBJ1-2	CASSRLGQGGGGYTF	TGTGCCAGCAGCCGCCTAGGACAGGGAGGAGGCGGCTACACCTTC
NA	TRBV6-5	TRBD2	TRBJ2-1	CASSYASGGEQFF	TGTGCCAGCAGTTACGCTAGCGGGGGGGAGCAGTTCTTC
few	TRBV4-1	TRBD1	TRBJ1-2	CASSQDLGQGHYGYTF	TGCGCCAGCAGCCAAGATCTTGGACAGGGGCACTATGGCTACACCTTC
NA	TRBV9	TRBD2	TRBJ2-1	CASSVASPSGGTYNEQFF	TGTGCCAGCAGCGTAGCATCCCCCTCGGGAGGAACCTACAATGAGCAGTTCTTC
NA	TRBV3-1/TRBV3-2	NA	TRBJ2-5	CASSQRGIQETQYF	TGTGCCAGCAGCCAACGGGGGATCCAAGAGACCCAGTACTTC
NA	TRBV6-5	NA	TRBJ1-4	CASRAGEEKLFF	TGTGCCAGCAGGGCAGGGGAAGAAAAACTGTTTTTT
NA	TRBV6-4	NA	TRBJ2-7	CASSDEHPREQYF	TGTGCCAGCAGTGACGAACACCCGCGGGAGCAGTACTTC
NA	TRBV7-9	NA	TRBJ2-2	CASSLQGTGELFF	TGTGCCAGCAGCTTGCAGGGAACCGGGGAGCTGTTTTTT
NA	TRBV19	TRBD1	TRBJ2-7	CASSFTGGSYEQYF	TGTGCCAGTAGCTTTACAGGGGGCTCCTACGAGCAGTACTTC
NA	TRBV7-7	TRBD2	TRBJ2-1	CASSRGTSGGNEQFF	TGTGCTAGCAGCCGCGGGACTAGCGGAGGAAATGAGCAGTTCTTC
NA	TRBV19	NA	TRBJ2-3	CASQSRAGITTDTQYF	TGTGCCAGTCAGTCACGGGCGGGGATCACGACAGATACGCAGTATTTT
NA	TRBV13	TRBD2	TRBJ2-1	CASSLGAWLAGVNEQFF	TGTGCCAGCAGCTTAGGGGCATGGTTAGCGGGAGTTAATGAGCAGTTCTTC
NA	TRBV5-1	TRBD1	TRBJ1-2	CASFPQTGYNYGYTF	TGCGCCAGCTTCCCCCAGACAGGGTACAATTATGGCTACACCTTC
once	TRBV7-6	NA	TRBJ2-2	CASSSSNRAADTGELFF	TGTGCCAGCAGCTCCTCAAACAGGGCGGCGGACACCGGGGAGCTGTTTTTT
once	TRBV15	TRBD1	TRBJ1-1	CATSSRRDSTEAFF	TGTGCCACCAGCAGTCGAAGGGACAGCACTGAAGCTTTCTTT
NA	TRBV30	TRBD2	TRBJ2-1	CAWRTGTSGNNEQFF	TGTGCCTGGAGAACCGGGACTAGCGGGAACAATGAGCAGTTCTTC
NA	TRBV27	TRBD1	TRBJ2-7	CASSYTGTGAYEQYF	TGTGCCAGCAGTTACACCGGGACAGGGGCCTACGAGCAGTACTTC
NA	TRBV4-1	NA	TRBJ2-7	CASSPVGGYEQYF	TGCGCCAGCAGCCCTGTGGGGGGCTACGAGCAGTACTTC
few	TRBV2	NA	TRBJ2-5	CATSKETQYF	TGTGCCACCTCTAAAGAGACCCAGTACTTC
NA	TRBV19	NA	TRBJ2-2	CASRADTGELFF	TGTGCCAGTAGGGCGGACACCGGGGAGCTGTTTTTT
NA	TRBV21-1	NA	TRBJ2-2	CASSKEPGELFF	TGTGCCAGCAGCAAAGAGCCTGGGGAGCTGTTTTTT
few	TRBV28	NA	TRBJ1-1	CASSLGLDGNTEAFF	TGTGCCAGCAGTTTAGGGCTGGATGGAAACACTGAAGCTTTCTTT
once	TRBV4-1	TRBD2	TRBJ2-1	CASSHLLASHEQFF	TGCGCCAGCAGCCACCTACTAGCGAGCCATGAGCAGTTCTTC
once	TRBV18	NA	TRBJ2-5	CASSRGQQETQYF	TGTGCCAGCTCGCGGGGACAGCAAGAGACCCAGTACTTC
NA	TRBV6-5	TRBD2	TRBJ2-2	CASRLAGPGTGELFF	TGTGCCAGCAGGCTAGCGGGCCCTGGGACCGGGGAGCTGTTTTTT
NA	TRBV4-1	TRBD1	TRBJ1-2	CASSQDPGQGGYTF	TGCGCCAGCAGCCAAGATCCGGGACAGGGTGGCTACACCTTC
NA	TRBV6-5	TRBD2	TRBJ2-7	CASSTYSGRRQEQYF	TGTGCCAGCAGTACCTATAGCGGGAGGCGTCAGGAGCAGTACTTC
NA	TRBV27	NA	TRBJ1-2	CASSSSYGYTF	TGTGCCAGCAGTTCGAGCTATGGCTACACCTTC
NA	TRBV19	TRBD2	TRBJ2-3	CASSIGTSGRSGTDTQYF	TGTGCCAGTAGTATAGGGACTAGCGGGAGATCTGGCACAGATACGCAGTATTTT
NA	TRBV4-2	TRBD2	TRBJ2-6	CASSQIAGGTSGANVLTF	TGTGCCAGCAGCCAAATAGCGGGGGGGACCTCTGGGGCCAACGTCCTGACTTTC
NA	TRBV18	NA	TRBJ2-5	CASSPIKGEETQYF	TGTGCCAGCTCACCAATCAAGGGGGAGGAGACCCAGTACTTC
NA	TRBV19	TRBD1	TRBJ2-7	CASSSTTGAYEQYF	TGTGCCAGTAGTAGCACGACAGGGGCCTACGAGCAGTACTTC
NA	TRBV7-2	NA	TRBJ1-1	CASSPNGGPLTEAFF	TGTGCCAGCAGCCCCAACGGGGGTCCGCTCACTGAAGCTTTCTTT
NA	TRBV10-3	NA	TRBJ1-1	CAISPGGGNTEAFF	TGTGCCATCAGCCCGGGAGGGGGGAACACTGAAGCTTTCTTT
NA	TRBV18	TRBD1	TRBJ1-4	CASSLVTGGEKLFF	TGTGCCAGCTCCCTCGTGACAGGGGGCGAAAAACTGTTTTTT
NA	TRBV13	TRBD1	TRBJ1-2	CASSSRQGWGYTF	TGTGCCAGCAGCAGTCGACAGGGCTGGGGCTACACCTTC
NA	TRBV27	NA	TRBJ2-7	CASRPTYWSSYEQYF	TGTGCCAGCAGGCCCACCTACTGGAGCTCCTACGAGCAGTACTTC
NA	TRBV7-9	NA	TRBJ2-7	CASSFRQAREQYF	TGTGCCAGCAGCTTCCGACAGGCGCGGGAGCAGTACTTC
NA	TRBV12-3/TRBV12-4	TRBD1	TRBJ1-1	CASSPRQGGKAFF	TGTGCCAGCAGCCCTAGACAGGGTGGAAAGGCTTTCTTT
NA	TRBV29-1	TRBD2	TRBJ2-1	CSVKPSGRANEQFF	TGCAGCGTAAAACCTAGCGGGAGGGCAAATGAGCAGTTCTTC
NA	TRBV5-5	NA	TRBJ1-1	CASSTGMNTEAFF	TGTGCCAGCAGCACAGGGATGAACACTGAAGCTTTCTTT
NA	TRBV6-5	TRBD1	TRBJ1-5	CASRVNRGGQPQHF	TGTGCCAGCAGGGTGAACAGGGGGGGTCAGCCCCAGCATTTT
NA	TRBV30	NA	TRBJ2-5	CAWSGTAGAETQYF	TGTGCCTGGAGTGGTACGGCAGGGGCAGAGACCCAGTACTTC
once	TRBV5-4	NA	TRBJ2-2	CASSFSGAGELFF	TGTGCCAGCAGCTTTTCAGGGGCCGGGGAGCTGTTTTTT
NA	TRBV12-3/TRBV12-4	NA	TRBJ1-1	CASSLQDGTEAFF	TGTGCCAGCAGTCTACAGGACGGTACTGAAGCTTTCTTT
NA	TRBV12-3/TRBV12-4	NA	TRBJ2-1	CASASYNEQFF	TGTGCCAGCGCCAGCTACAATGAGCAGTTCTTC
NA	TRBV24-1	TRBD1	TRBJ1-1	CATSASPTGGKTEAFF	TGTGCCACCAGTGCAAGTCCGACAGGGGGCAAGACTGAAGCTTTCTTT
NA	TRBV27	NA	TRBJ1-5	CASSKGYSNQPQHF	TGTGCCAGCAGTAAGGGGTATAGCAATCAGCCCCAGCATTTT
NA	TRBV12-5	NA	TRBJ2-2	CASGLDAGPLFF	TGTGCTAGTGGTTTGGATGCAGGGCCCCTGTTTTTT
NA	TRBV6-1	NA	TRBJ1-1	CASSEAELNTEAFF	TGTGCCAGCAGTGAAGCCGAGTTGAACACTGAAGCTTTCTTT
NA	TRBV24-1	TRBD1	TRBJ2-7	CATSDLTKQGAGYEQYF	TGTGCCACCAGTGATTTGACGAAACAGGGGGCAGGGTACGAGCAGTACTTC
NA	TRBV11-2	TRBD1	TRBJ1-5	CASSWGTGHNQPQHF	TGTGCCAGCAGCTGGGGGACAGGGCACAATCAGCCCCAGCATTTT